This T cell receptor beta chain was obtained from a study of memory CD4+ T cells and cytomegalovirus serostatus. Overall study findings and caveats: 67 of 164 known CMV-associated TCRbeta sequences appeared in CD4+ memory.

Concerning this clone: Its antigen is currently unknown.

Data came from immunoSEQ multiplex PCR; TCRdb stores just in-frame clones and leaves some out. The table records around 40,000 clones, about 73% of them present only once. This CDR3 contains 14 residues. Trimming took 4 bases from V and 8 from J, leaving 17 bases between them. Looked up from germline, CDR1 is SGHDN and CDR2 is FVKESK. The sort gate was single viable CD3+CD4+CD8-CD45RO+ cells for memory CD4+ T cells. The TCR sequence derives from an adult in good health and CMV-seronegative. Sequenced input: memory CD4+ T cells from blood. The V call is TRBV14, the J call TRBJ1-2, with a weak D call TRBD1 (6 bases). CDR3 in amino acids: CASSRTQGRKGYTF. CDR3 bases: TGTGCCAGCAGCCGCACACAGGGTAGGAAAGGCTACACCTTC.